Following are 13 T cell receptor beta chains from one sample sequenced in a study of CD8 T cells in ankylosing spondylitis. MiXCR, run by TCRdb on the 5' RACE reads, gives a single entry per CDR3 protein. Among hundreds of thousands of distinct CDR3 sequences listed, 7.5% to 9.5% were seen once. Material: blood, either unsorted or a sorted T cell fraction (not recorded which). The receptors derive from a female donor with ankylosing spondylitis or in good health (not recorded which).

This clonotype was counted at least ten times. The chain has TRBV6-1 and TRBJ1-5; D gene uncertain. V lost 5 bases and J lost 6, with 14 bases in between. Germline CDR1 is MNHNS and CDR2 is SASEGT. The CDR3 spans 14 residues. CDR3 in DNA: TGTGCCAGCAGTCCTGTAGGGAGAGGTCAGCCCCAGCATTTT. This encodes CASSPVGRGQPQHF.

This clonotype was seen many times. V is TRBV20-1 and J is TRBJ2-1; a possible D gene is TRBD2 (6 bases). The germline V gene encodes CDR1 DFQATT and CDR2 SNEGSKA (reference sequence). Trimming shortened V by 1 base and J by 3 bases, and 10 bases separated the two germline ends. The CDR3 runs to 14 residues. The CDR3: CSARARDFYNEQFF. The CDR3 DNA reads TGCAGTGCTAGAGCGAGGGACTTCTACAATGAGCAGTTCTTC.

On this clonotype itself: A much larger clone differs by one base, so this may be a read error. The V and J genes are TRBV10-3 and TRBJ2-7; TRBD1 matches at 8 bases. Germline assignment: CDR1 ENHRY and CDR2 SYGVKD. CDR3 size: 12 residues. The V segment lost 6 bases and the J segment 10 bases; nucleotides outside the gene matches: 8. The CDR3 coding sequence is TGTGCCATCAGGGAAGCAGGGGGCGCCCAGTACTTC. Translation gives CAIREAGGAQYF.

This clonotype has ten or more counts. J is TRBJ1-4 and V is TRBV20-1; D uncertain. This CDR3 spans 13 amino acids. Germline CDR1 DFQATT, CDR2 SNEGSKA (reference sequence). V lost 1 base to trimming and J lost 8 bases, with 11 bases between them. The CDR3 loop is CSARGAVQEKLFF. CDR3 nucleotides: TGCAGTGCTAGAGGCGCTGTCCAAGAAAAACTGTTTTTT.

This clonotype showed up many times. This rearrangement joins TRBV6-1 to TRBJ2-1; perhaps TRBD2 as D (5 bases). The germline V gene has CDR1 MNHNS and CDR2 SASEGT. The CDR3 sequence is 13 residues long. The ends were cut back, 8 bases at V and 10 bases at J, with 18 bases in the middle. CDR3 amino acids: CASGYEGLGEQFF. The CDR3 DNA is TGTGCCAGCGGGTATGAGGGATTGGGGGAGCAGTTCTTC.

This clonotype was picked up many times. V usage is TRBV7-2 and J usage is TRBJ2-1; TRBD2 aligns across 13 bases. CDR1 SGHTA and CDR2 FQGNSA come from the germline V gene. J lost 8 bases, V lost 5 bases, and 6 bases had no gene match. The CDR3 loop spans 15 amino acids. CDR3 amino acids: CASSILAGGPHEQFF. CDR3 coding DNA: TGTGCCAGCAGCATACTAGCGGGAGGGCCTCATGAGCAGTTCTTC.

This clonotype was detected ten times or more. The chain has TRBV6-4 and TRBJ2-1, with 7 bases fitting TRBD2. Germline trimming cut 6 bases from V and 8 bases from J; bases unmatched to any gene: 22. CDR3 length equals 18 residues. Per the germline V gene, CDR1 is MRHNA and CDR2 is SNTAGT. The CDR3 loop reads CASSPGRGVSGKGDEQFF. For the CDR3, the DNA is TGTGCCAGCAGCCCCGGGCGAGGGGTAAGCGGGAAAGGGGATGAGCAGTTCTTC.

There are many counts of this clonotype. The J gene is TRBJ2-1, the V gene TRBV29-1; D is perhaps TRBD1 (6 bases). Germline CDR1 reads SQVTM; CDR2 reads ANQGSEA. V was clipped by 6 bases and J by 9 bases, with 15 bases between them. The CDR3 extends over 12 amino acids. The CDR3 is CSVGARAVEQFF. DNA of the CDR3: TGCAGCGTGGGGGCGAGGGCTGTTGAGCAGTTCTTC.

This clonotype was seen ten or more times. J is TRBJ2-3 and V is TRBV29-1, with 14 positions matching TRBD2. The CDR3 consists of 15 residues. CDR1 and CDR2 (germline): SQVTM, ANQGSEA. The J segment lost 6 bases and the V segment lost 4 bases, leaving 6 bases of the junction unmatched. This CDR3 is CSVAGLAGGADTQYF. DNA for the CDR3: TGCAGCGTTGCTGGACTAGCGGGAGGTGCGGATACGCAGTATTTT.

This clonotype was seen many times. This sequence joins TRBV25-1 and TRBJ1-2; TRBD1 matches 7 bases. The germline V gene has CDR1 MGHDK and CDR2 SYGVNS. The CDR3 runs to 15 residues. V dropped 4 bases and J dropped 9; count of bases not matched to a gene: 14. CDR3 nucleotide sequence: TGTGCCAGCAGTGGAGTTAGACAGGGAAGGTGGAGCTACACCTTC. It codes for CASSGVRQGRWSYTF.

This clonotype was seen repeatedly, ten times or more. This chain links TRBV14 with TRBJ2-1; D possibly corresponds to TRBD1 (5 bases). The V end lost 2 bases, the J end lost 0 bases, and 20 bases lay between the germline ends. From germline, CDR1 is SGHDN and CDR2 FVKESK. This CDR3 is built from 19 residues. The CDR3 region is CASSQTGDSAERSYNEQFF. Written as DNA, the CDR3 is TGTGCCAGCAGCCAAACCGGAGACAGCGCCGAACGCTCCTACAATGAGCAGTTCTTC.

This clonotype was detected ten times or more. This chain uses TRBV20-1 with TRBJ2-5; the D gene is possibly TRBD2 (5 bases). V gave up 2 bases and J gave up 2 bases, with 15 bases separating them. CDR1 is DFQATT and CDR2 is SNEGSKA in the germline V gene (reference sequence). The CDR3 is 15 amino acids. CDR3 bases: TGCAGTGCTAGACCACTAGTTCCATTTCAAGAGACCCAGTACTTC. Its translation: CSARPLVPFQETQYF.

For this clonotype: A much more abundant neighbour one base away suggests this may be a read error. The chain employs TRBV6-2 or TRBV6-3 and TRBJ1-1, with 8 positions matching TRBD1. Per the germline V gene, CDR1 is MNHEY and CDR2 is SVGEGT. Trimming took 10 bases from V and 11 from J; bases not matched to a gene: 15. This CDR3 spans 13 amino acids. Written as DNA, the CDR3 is TGTGCCACCCCAAGAACCGGACAGGGTGGTGCTTTCTTT. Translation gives CATPRTGQGGAFF.